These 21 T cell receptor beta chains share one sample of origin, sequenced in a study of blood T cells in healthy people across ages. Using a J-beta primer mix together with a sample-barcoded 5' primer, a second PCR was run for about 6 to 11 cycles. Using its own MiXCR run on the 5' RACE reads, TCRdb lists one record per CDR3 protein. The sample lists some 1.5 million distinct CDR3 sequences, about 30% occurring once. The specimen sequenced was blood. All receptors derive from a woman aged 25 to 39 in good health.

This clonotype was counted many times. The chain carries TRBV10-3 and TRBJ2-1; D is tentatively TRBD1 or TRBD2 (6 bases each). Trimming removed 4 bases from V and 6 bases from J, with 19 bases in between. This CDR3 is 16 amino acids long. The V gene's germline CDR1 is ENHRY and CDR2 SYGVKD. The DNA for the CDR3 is TGTGCCATCAGTGGAGACGGGGGCCGGCGAGGCAATGAGCAGTTCTTC. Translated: CAISGDGGRRGNEQFF.

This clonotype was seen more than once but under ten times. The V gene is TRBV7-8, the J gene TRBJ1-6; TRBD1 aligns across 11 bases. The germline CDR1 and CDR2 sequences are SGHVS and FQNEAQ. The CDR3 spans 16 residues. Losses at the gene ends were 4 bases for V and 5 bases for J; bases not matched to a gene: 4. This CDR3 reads CASSSRDRGNNSPLHF. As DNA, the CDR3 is TGTGCCAGCAGCTCGAGGGACAGGGGGAATAATTCACCCCTCCACTTT.

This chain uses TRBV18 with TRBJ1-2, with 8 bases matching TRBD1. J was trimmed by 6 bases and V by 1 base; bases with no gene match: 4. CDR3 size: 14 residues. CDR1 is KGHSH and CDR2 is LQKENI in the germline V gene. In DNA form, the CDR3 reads TGTGCCAGCTCACCACGGGACAGGAACCATGGCTACACCTTC. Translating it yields CASSPRDRNHGYTF.

The CDR3 sequence: CASSRYRVYF. The CDR3 nucleotides are TGTGCCAGCAGCCGATACCGGGTCTACTTC. The genes are TRBV12-3 or TRBV12-4 and TRBJ2-5, with D hard to call. V shed 6 bases and J shed 14 bases, with 13 bases lying between them. CDR3 length: 10 residues.

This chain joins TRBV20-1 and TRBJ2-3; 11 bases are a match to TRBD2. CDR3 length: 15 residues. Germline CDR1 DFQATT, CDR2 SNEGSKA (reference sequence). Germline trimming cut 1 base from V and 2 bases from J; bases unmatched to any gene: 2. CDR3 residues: CSARASGGNTDTQYF. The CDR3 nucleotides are TGCAGTGCTAGAGCTAGCGGGGGGAACACAGATACGCAGTATTTT.

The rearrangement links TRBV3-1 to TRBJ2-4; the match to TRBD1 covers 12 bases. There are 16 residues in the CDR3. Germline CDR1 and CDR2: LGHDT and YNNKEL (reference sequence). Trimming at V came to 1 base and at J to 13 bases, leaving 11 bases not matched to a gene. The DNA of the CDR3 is TGTGCCAGCAGCCAAGTTCAGGGGACAGGGGGCAGGGAGCAGTACTTC. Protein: CASSQVQGTGGREQYF.

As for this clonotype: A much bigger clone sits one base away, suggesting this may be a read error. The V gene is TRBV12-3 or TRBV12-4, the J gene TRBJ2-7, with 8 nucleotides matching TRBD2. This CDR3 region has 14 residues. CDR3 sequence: CTSRLAGGTYEQYF. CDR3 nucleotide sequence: TGTACCAGCAGGTTGGCGGGGGGAACCTACGAGCAGTACTTC.

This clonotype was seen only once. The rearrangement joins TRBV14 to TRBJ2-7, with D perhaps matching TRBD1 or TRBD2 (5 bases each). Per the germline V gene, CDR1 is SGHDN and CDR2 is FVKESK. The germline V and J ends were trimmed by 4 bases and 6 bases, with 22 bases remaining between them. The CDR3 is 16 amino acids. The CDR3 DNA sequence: TGTGCCAGCAGCCGAGGTCTAGTGGGGGTATTGCTCGAGCAGTACTTC. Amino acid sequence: CASSRGLVGVLLEQYF.

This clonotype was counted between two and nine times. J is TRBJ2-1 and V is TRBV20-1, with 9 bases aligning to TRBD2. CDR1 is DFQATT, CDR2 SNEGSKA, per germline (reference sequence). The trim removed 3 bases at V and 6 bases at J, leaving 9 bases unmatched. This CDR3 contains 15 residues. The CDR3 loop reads CSASTRGGAVNEQFF. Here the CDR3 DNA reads TGCAGTGCTAGCACCCGCGGGGGGGCCGTCAATGAGCAGTTCTTC.

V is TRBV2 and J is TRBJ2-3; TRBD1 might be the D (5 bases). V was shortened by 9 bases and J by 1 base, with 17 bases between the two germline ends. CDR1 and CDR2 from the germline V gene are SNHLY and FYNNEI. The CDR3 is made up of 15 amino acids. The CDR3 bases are TGTGCCAGTCACGAAGGGGCCTTCGGCACAGATACGCAGTATTTT. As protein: CASHEGAFGTDTQYF.

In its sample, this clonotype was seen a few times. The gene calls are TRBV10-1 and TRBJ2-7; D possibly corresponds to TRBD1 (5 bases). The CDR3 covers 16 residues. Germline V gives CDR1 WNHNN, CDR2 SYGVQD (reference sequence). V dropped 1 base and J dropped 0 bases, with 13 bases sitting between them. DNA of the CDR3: TGCGCCAGCAGTGAGTACGGCACAGGTTTCTCCTACGAGCAGTACTTC. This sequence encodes CASSEYGTGFSYEQYF.

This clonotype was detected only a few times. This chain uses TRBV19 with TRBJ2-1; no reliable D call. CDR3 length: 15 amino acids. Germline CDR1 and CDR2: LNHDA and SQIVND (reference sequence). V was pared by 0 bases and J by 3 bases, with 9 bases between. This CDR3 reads CASSIDPKGYNEQFF. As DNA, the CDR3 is TGTGCCAGTAGTATAGATCCGAAAGGCTACAATGAGCAGTTCTTC.

The CDR3 bases are TGCGCCAGCTCGATCCCGAGCTCCTACGAGCAGTACTTC. This codes for CASSIPSSYEQYF. The chain joins TRBV10-2 to TRBJ2-7; no clear D gene. CDR1 and CDR2 from the germline V gene are WSHSY and SAAADI. Trimming cost V 8 bases and J 0 bases, with 11 bases left between them. The CDR3 spans 13 residues.

CDR3 in amino acids: CASSITGSPYEQYF. The CDR3, as DNA: TGCGCCAGCAGCATCACAGGGAGCCCCTACGAGCAGTACTTC. The rearrangement uses TRBV5-1 and TRBJ2-7, with D perhaps TRBD1 (6 bases). Trimming shortened V by 4 bases and J by 2 bases, and 13 bases separated the two germline ends. The CDR3 is 14 residues long. The germline CDR1 and CDR2 sequences are SGHRS and YFSETQ.

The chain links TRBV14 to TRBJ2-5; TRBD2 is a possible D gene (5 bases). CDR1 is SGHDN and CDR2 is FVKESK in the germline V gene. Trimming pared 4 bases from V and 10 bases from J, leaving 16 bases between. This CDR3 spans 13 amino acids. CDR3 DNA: TGTGCCAGCAGCCCGAACGCTGGTGGACTCCAGTACTTC. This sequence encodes CASSPNAGGLQYF.

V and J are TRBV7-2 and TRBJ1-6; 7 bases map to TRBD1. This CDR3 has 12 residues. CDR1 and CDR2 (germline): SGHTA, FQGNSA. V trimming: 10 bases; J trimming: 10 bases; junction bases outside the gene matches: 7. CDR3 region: CAIPGGRSPLHF. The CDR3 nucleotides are TGTGCCATCCCAGGGGGGCGATCACCCCTCCACTTT.

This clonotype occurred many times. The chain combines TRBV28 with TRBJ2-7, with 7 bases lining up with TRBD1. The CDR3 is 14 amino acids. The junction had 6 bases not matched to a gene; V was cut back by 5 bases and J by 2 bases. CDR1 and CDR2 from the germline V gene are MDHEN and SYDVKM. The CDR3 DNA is TGTGCCAGCAGTGAGGGGACAGCCGCCTACGAGCAGTACTTC. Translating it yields CASSEGTAAYEQYF.

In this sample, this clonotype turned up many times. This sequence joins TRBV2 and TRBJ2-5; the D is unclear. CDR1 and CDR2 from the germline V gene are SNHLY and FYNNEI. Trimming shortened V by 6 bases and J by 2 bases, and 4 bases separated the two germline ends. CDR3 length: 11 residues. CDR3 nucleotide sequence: TGTGCCAGCAGCCAACAAGAGACCCAGTACTTC. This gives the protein CASSQQETQYF.

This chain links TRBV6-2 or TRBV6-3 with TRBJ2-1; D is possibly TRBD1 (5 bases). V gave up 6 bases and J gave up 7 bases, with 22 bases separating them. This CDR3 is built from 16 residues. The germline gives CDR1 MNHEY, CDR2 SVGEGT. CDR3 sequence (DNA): TGTGCCAGCAGGGGATCAGGGAAGGCCCTCAGGAATGAGCAGTTCTTC. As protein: CASRGSGKALRNEQFF.

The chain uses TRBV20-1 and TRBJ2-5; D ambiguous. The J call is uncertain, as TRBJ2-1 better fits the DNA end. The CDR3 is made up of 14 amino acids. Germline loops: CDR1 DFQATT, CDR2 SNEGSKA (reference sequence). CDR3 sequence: CSARDWRIQETQFF. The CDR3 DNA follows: TGCAGTGCTAGAGACTGGAGAATTCAAGAGACCCAGTTCTTC.

CDR3 sequence (DNA): TGCAGCGAAATAGTTGAGCAGTACTTC. Protein product: CSEIVEQYF. The J gene is TRBJ2-7, the V gene TRBV29-1; D unresolved. The V end lost 7 bases, the J end lost 7 bases, and 8 bases lay between the germline ends. The CDR3 runs to 9 residues. Germline V gives CDR1 SQVTM, CDR2 ANQGSEA.